The next 20 T cell receptor beta chains were all read from a single sample in a study of shared clonotypes between healthy human individuals. The protocol was immunoSEQ multiplex PCR, while the TCRdb copy is restricted to in-frame clones and leaves out a portion. The sample holds approximately 980,000 clones, roughly 72% seen once. Input material: memory CD4+ T cells sorted from blood. The subset here: CD45RA-negative fraction. The origin of the receptors is a man younger than 30 in good health.

The chain has TRBV5-4 and TRBJ2-1; 8 nucleotides agree with TRBD2. The junction had 8 bases not matched to a gene; V was cut back by 3 bases and J by 9 bases. Germline CDR1 SGHNT, CDR2 YYREEE (reference sequence). The CDR3 spans 14 residues. The CDR3 DNA sequence: TGTGCCAGCAGCTCAGCCGGAAGCGGGGGTGAGCAGTTCTTC. Its protein is CASSSAGSGGEQFF.

The chain employs TRBV5-1 and TRBJ2-2; 8 bases match TRBD2. V shed 2 bases, J shed 5 bases, and the junction held 8 bases outside the gene matches. The germline gives CDR1 SGHRS, CDR2 YFSETQ. This CDR3 is built from 16 residues. CDR3 amino acids: CASSLSTLAGTGELFF. The CDR3 nucleotides read TGCGCCAGCAGCTTAAGTACTCTAGCGGGTACCGGGGAGCTGTTTTTT. Looking up the rest from reference TRBV5-1 and TRBJ2-2 gives the full variable domain: KAGVTQTPRYLIKTRGQQVTLSCSPISGHRSVSWYQQTPGQGLQFLFEYFSETQRNKGNFPGRFSGRQFSNSRSEMNVSTLELGDSALYLCASSLSTLAGTGELFFGEGSRLTVL.

The chain recombines TRBV2 with TRBJ1-2; a possible D gene is TRBD1 (6 bases). Trimming stripped 6 bases from V and 5 bases from J, with 16 bases between. Germline V CDR1 and CDR2: SNHLY, FYNNEI. The CDR3 consists of 14 residues. In DNA, the CDR3 is TGTGCCAGCAGCCAGCGATTACAGGGATATGGCTACACCTTC. Protein product: CASSQRLQGYGYTF.

The gene calls are TRBV28 and TRBJ2-7, with D possibly TRBD1 on 5 matching bases. Germline V gives CDR1 MDHEN, CDR2 SYDVKM. The CDR3 consists of 13 residues. V dropped 10 bases and J dropped 3 bases, with 16 bases sitting between them. The CDR3 spells CATVGSGNYEQYF. The CDR3 nucleotides read TGTGCCACGGTCGGTTCAGGGAACTACGAGCAGTACTTC.

This chain joins TRBV7-2 and TRBJ2-1, with a possible D match to TRBD1 (6 bases). CDR3 length: 15 amino acids. Trimming removed 4 bases at V and 2 bases at J, with 12 bases between. Germline V CDR1 and CDR2: SGHTA, FQGNSA. The CDR3 loop is CASSSTGWAYNEQFF. CDR3 DNA sequence: TGTGCCAGCAGCTCGACAGGCTGGGCCTACAATGAGCAGTTCTTC.

The V call is TRBV10-3, the J call TRBJ2-3, with 9 bases identical to TRBD2. The CDR3 covers 17 residues. CDR1 and CDR2 (germline): ENHRY, SYGVKD. After removal of 3 bases from V and 2 bases from J, the junction contained 9 bases not matched to a gene. CDR3 loop: CAISDSKTSGSTDTQYF. The DNA of the CDR3 is TGTGCCATCAGTGATTCTAAGACTAGCGGTTCCACAGATACGCAGTATTTT.

This clone was detected a few times. J is TRBJ1-4 and V is TRBV5-6; no firm D call. Germline assignment: CDR1 SGHDT and CDR2 YYEEEE. This CDR3 comprises 14 residues. Trimming left V 2 bases short and J 5 bases short, with 10 bases between. The CDR3 sequence: CASSFDPGNEKLFF. CDR3 DNA: TGTGCCAGCAGCTTCGACCCGGGGAATGAAAAACTGTTTTTT.

This clone was counted a few times. Within the sample, other DNA sequences also encode this same CDR3. The rearrangement uses TRBV5-4 and TRBJ1-1; 7 bases match TRBD1. V trimming: 4 bases; J trimming: 1 base; junction bases outside the gene matches: 1. The CDR3 loop spans 13 amino acids. CDR1 and CDR2 from the germline V gene are SGHNT and YYREEE (reference sequence). This CDR3 reads CASSRDRNTEAFF. The CDR3 DNA reads as TGTGCCAGCAGCAGGGACAGGAACACTGAAGCTTTCTTT.

This clone occurred many times. CDR3 protein: CASSPGLATDTQYF. In DNA form, the CDR3 reads TGTGCCAGTAGCCCCGGACTAGCGACAGATACGCAGTATTTT. The chain couples TRBV19 to TRBJ2-3; 9 bases match TRBD2. Germline V CDR1 and CDR2: LNHDA, SQIVND (reference sequence). CDR3 length: 14 residues. J was trimmed by 3 bases and V by 6 bases; bases with no gene match: 4.

V and J are TRBV15 and TRBJ2-1, with D tentatively TRBD2 (6 bases). This CDR3 is built from 18 residues. V dropped 5 bases and J dropped 0 bases, with 20 bases sitting between them. CDR1 LNHNV and CDR2 YYDKDF come from the germline V gene (reference sequence). CDR3 in DNA: TGTGCCACCAGCTCAAGTTTAGGTGGGACTTTCTCCTACAATGAGCAGTTCTTC. This encodes CATSSSLGGTFSYNEQFF.

This clone was seen once. This chain links TRBV6-1 with TRBJ2-7; D gene ambiguous. The V gene's germline CDR1 is MNHNS and CDR2 SASEGT. Deletions cut 1 base from V and 3 bases from J, with 13 bases between. This CDR3 has 15 residues. The CDR3 loop reads CASSEGPTEYYEQYF. The CDR3 DNA is TGTGCCAGCAGTGAAGGACCGACGGAATACTACGAGCAGTACTTC.

The gene calls are TRBV2 and TRBJ2-4; D may be TRBD1 (5 bases). This CDR3 contains 12 residues. Trimming cost V 3 bases and J 6 bases, with 6 bases left between them. Germline CDR1 and CDR2: SNHLY and FYNNEI. CDR3 protein: CASSEGRNIQYF. The CDR3 DNA reads as TGTGCCAGCAGTGAGGGGCGAAACATTCAGTACTTC.

The V call is TRBV7-9, the J call TRBJ1-5, with unresolved D. Per germline, CDR1 SEHNR and CDR2 FQNEAQ (reference sequence). The V end was cut by 6 bases, the J end by 4 bases, with 7 bases between. The CDR3 loop spans 12 amino acids. CDR3 sequence (DNA): TGTGCCAGCAGTATCGAGAATCAGCCCCAGCATTTT. This codes for CASSIENQPQHF.

The chain has TRBV18 and TRBJ2-1, with 13 bases that match TRBD2. Germline loops: CDR1 KGHSH, CDR2 LQKENI. This CDR3 is 15 amino acids long. With V trimmed by 5 bases and J by 8 bases, 6 bases remained unmatched. DNA of the CDR3: TGTGCCAGCTCATCTACTAGCGGGGGGGCGTATGAGCAGTTCTTC. It is translated as CASSSTSGGAYEQFF.

The V gene is TRBV6-5, the J gene TRBJ1-4; 9 nucleotides align to TRBD1. The CDR3 covers 14 residues. J lost 7 bases, V lost 7 bases, and 7 bases had no gene match. The germline gives CDR1 MNHEY, CDR2 SVGAGI. The CDR3 DNA follows: TGTGCCAGCAAGAGGGACAGGGTACGTGAAAAACTGTTTTTT. It encodes CASKRDRVREKLFF.

The rearrangement links TRBV18 to TRBJ1-1; 8 bases fit TRBD1. V was pared by 4 bases and J by 2 bases, with 15 bases of the junction left unmatched. This CDR3 contains 18 residues. Germline V gives CDR1 KGHSH, CDR2 LQKENI. This chain's CDR3 is CASSRFSGGQGTNTEAFF. The CDR3 nucleotides are TGTGCCAGCTCACGTTTTTCCGGCGGACAGGGAACTAACACTGAAGCTTTCTTT.

Notes on this clone: A much larger clone lies one base from this, so it may be a read error. V is TRBV7-9 and J is TRBJ2-2; 7 bases match TRBD1. This CDR3 region has 15 residues. With 2 bases clipped from V and 1 base from J, the junction kept 1 base outside the gene matches. In germline, CDR1 is SEHNR, CDR2 FQNEAQ (reference sequence). The CDR3 DNA follows: TGTGCCAGCAGCTTAAGGGGGCAGAACACCGGGGAGCTGTTTTTT. This codes for CASSLRGQNTGELFF.

The DNA of the CDR3 is TGTGCCAGCAGTGAAGGATGGTGGGACAGCTATCAGCCCCAGCATTTT. This gives the protein CASSEGWWDSYQPQHF. The chain uses TRBV6-1 and TRBJ1-5, with 7 nucleotides matching TRBD1. Trimming took 1 base from V and 5 from J; bases not matched to a gene: 8. The length of the CDR3 is 16 residues. In germline, CDR1 is MNHNS, CDR2 SASEGT.

Worth noting for this clone: A far larger clone is a single base away, which makes a read error likely. This sample also contains other DNA sequences that code for the same CDR3. This chain's CDR3 is CASSSTGGSYEQYF. For the CDR3, the DNA is TGCGCCAGCAGCTCGACAGGGGGCTCCTACGAGCAGTACTTC. The chain is built from TRBV5-1 and TRBJ2-7; 9 nucleotides agree with TRBD1. This CDR3 region has 14 residues. Germline values: CDR1 SGHRS, CDR2 YFSETQ. Losses at the gene ends were 3 bases for V and 0 bases for J; bases not matched to a gene: 1.

V usage is TRBV19 and J usage is TRBJ1-4; D is unresolved. Germline V gene data show CDR1 as LNHDA and CDR2 as SQIVND (reference sequence). V lost 1 base and J lost 5, with 11 bases in between. This CDR3 contains 15 residues. The CDR3 reads CASSIVGVINEKLFF. The CDR3 DNA is TGTGCCAGTAGTATAGTGGGCGTAATCAATGAAAAACTGTTTTTT.